The 23 T cell receptor beta chains reported below all come from one sample, sequenced in a study of T cell repertoires in cytomegalovirus infection. TCRdb reanalysed the reads using MiXCR and keeps one entry per CDR3 protein. There are 250,000 to 300,000 distinct CDR3 sequences in the sample; about 20% occur only once, and roughly 19% lies in the top ten. No antigen has been identified for these receptors. The sample here was cultured PBMCs, taken from culture after CMV antigen stimulation. These TCRs come from a human donor in good health (CMV status not recorded). Some clones in this sample may be carry-over from other donors' samples.

The chain links TRBV27 to TRBJ1-2, with a weak D call TRBD1 (5 bases). Trimming stripped 8 bases from V and 4 bases from J, with 20 bases between. This CDR3 has 15 residues. Germline loops: CDR1 MNHEY, CDR2 SMNVEV (reference sequence). The CDR3 loop is CASSLGVPTSYGYTF. In nucleotides, the CDR3 is TGTGCCAGCTCCTTAGGGGTTCCCACCTCCTATGGCTACACCTTC.

Note on this clonotype: This CDR3 is missing its conserved last phenylalanine or tryptophan, likely due to a read error. The genes are TRBV20-1 and TRBJ1-1; no clear D. V lost 5 bases, J lost 5 bases, and 9 bases lay in between. Germline CDR1 and CDR2: DFQATT and SNEGSKA (reference sequence). The CDR3 extends over 11 amino acids. The CDR3 DNA is TGCAGTGCTTTGGAGGAGACTGAAGCTTTCTTA. Translation gives CSALEETEAFL.

This clonotype was seen a handful of times. J is TRBJ2-2 and V is TRBV19; a weak D match, TRBD2 (6 bases). This CDR3 has 14 amino acids. V lost 10 bases, J lost 8 bases, and 20 bases lay in between. CDR1 and CDR2 (germline): LNHDA, SQIVND (reference sequence). The DNA for the CDR3 is TGTGCCACACGGACGACCTGGAGGGATGGGGAGCTGTTTTTT. Residues: CATRTTWRDGELFF.

There are a few counts of this clonotype. The genes are TRBV27 and TRBJ2-5, with D perhaps TRBD1 (6 bases). The germline gives CDR1 MNHEY, CDR2 SMNVEV (reference sequence). V lost 6 bases and J 2 bases, leaving 13 bases between the germline ends. CDR3 size: 14 residues. This chain's CDR3 is CASSRTDRQETQYF. The CDR3 bases are TGTGCCAGCAGCCGGACCGACAGGCAAGAGACCCAGTACTTC.

The chain joins TRBV29-1 to TRBJ1-1; D is perhaps TRBD1 (5 bases). Per the germline V gene, CDR1 is SQVTM and CDR2 is ANQGSEA. The V and J ends lost 6 bases and 1 base respectively, with 15 bases between them. The CDR3 length is 14 residues. The CDR3 DNA reads TGCAGCGTCGCCCCCCCGGGGCAGAACACTGAAGCTTTCTTT. This encodes CSVAPPGQNTEAFF. The variable domain in full, with the rest retrieved from reference TRBV29-1 and TRBJ1-1, is SAVISQKPSRDICQRGTSLTIQCQVDSQVTMMFWYRQQPGQSLTLIATANQGSEATYESGFVIDKFPISRPNLTFSTLTVSNMSPEDSSIYLCSVAPPGQNTEAFFGQGTRLTVV.

The rearrangement uses TRBV5-4 and TRBJ2-6; no firm D call. CDR3 length: 16 residues. Between the trimmed V and J ends, which lost 0 bases and 1 base, there was a span of 8 bases. Looked up from germline, CDR1 is SGHNT and CDR2 is YYREEE (reference sequence). The CDR3 is CASSLGMISGANVLTF. The CDR3 coding sequence is TGTGCCAGCAGCTTGGGGATGATTTCTGGGGCCAACGTCCTGACTTTC.

Ten or more counts support this clonotype. One end of the junction fails to match germline, which may point to a read error. V is TRBV4-1 and J is TRBJ2-4; D might be TRBD1 (7 bases). This CDR3 contains 16 residues. Germline-derived CDR1 and CDR2 are MGHRA and YSYEKL. The CDR3 nucleotides read TGCGCCAGCAGTCAAGGGGGGACAGTAGCCAAAAACATTCAGTACTTC. This translates into CASSQGGTVAKNIQYF.

This clonotype was observed many times. The chain has TRBV7-2 and TRBJ2-1; 10 bases align to TRBD2. The CDR3 length is 15 residues. Germline CDR1 is SGHTA and CDR2 is FQGNSA. V was pared by 5 bases and J by 6 bases, with 7 bases of the junction left unmatched. DNA of the CDR3: TGTGCCAGCAGCCCATCTGGGACTAGCGCCAATGAGCAGTTCTTC. This sequence encodes CASSPSGTSANEQFF. Full variable domain (outside the CDR3, taken from reference TRBV7-2 and TRBJ2-1): GAGVSQSPSNKVTEKGKDVELRCDPISGHTALYWYRQSLGQGLEFLIYFQGNSAPDKSGLPSDRFSAERTGGSVSTLTIQRTQQEDSAVYLCASSPSGTSANEQFFGPGTRLTVL.

The chain carries TRBV4-2 and TRBJ1-6; 12 nucleotides line up with TRBD1. The V gene end was trimmed by 0 bases and the J gene end by 10 bases; junction bases not matched to a gene: 7. The CDR3 spans 17 residues. Germline V gene data show CDR1 as LGHNA and CDR2 as YNFKEQ. This chain's CDR3 is CASSQEGTGTGGSPLHF. CDR3 coding DNA: TGTGCCAGCAGCCAAGAGGGTACCGGGACAGGGGGCTCACCCCTCCACTTT.

There are many counts of this clonotype. This sequence joins TRBV7-2 and TRBJ1-2; TRBD1 matches 7 bases. V lost 5 bases to trimming and J lost 0 bases; unmatched junction nucleotides: 9. The CDR3 sequence is 16 residues long. CDR1 is SGHTA and CDR2 is FQGNSA in the germline V gene. CDR3: CASSRFAGTANYGYTF. The CDR3 DNA reads TGTGCCAGCAGCCGTTTTGCCGGGACAGCTAACTATGGCTACACCTTC.

In this sample, this clonotype turned up a few times. The V and J genes are TRBV27 and TRBJ2-3; TRBD2 matches 10 bases. Per germline, CDR1 MNHEY and CDR2 SMNVEV (reference sequence). Trimming removed 5 bases from V and 2 bases from J; junction bases left unmatched: 7. This CDR3 is built from 16 residues. CDR3 bases: TGTGCCAGCAGTCGCCGCCTAGCGGGGGCCACAGATACGCAGTATTTT. Protein sequence: CASSRRLAGATDTQYF.

The rearrangement links TRBV20-1 to TRBJ1-2, with D possibly matching TRBD1 (6 bases). Trimming took off 1 base at V and 5 bases at J, with 11 bases between the two ends. CDR3 length: 13 amino acids. The germline V gene has CDR1 DFQATT and CDR2 SNEGSKA (reference sequence). The CDR3 sequence is CSARVPQGYGYTF. Written as DNA, the CDR3 is TGCAGTGCTAGAGTCCCCCAGGGGTATGGCTACACCTTC.

The genes are TRBV7-2 and TRBJ2-7, with no clear D. Germline loops: CDR1 SGHTA, CDR2 FQGNSA. V was cut by 4 bases and J by 2 bases, with 15 bases left in between. The CDR3 runs to 15 residues. Here the CDR3 reads CASSSPLVRTYEQYF. As DNA, the CDR3 is TGTGCCAGCAGCTCCCCCCTCGTGAGGACCTACGAGCAGTACTTC.

This clonotype has just a few counts. The chain recombines TRBV10-3 with TRBJ2-7; D is possibly TRBD1 or TRBD2 (5 bases each). The CDR3 totals 15 residues. Germline CDR1 ENHRY, CDR2 SYGVKD. V lost 11 bases and J lost 5, with 25 bases in between. Here the CDR3 DNA reads TGTGCCGCCCGTGCCGGGACCAAAACGGGCGACGAGCAGTACTTC. Encoded protein: CAARAGTKTGDEQYF.

This clonotype was counted at least ten times. This chain joins TRBV7-2 and TRBJ2-2; the D is unclear. Germline values: CDR1 SGHTA, CDR2 FQGNSA. The CDR3 sequence is 19 residues long. Trimming stripped 8 bases from V and 0 bases from J, with 25 bases between. This chain's CDR3 is CASGSRRVQVKSNTGELFF. CDR3 coding DNA: TGTGCCAGCGGCTCGCGCCGGGTGCAGGTTAAGTCGAACACCGGGGAGCTGTTTTTT.

This clonotype was seen only a few times. The CDR3 is CASSRDNTGELFF. The DNA for the CDR3 is TGTGCCAGCAGCCGTGATAACACCGGGGAGCTGTTTTTT. The chain links TRBV7-2 to TRBJ2-2; D gene ambiguous. There are 13 residues in the CDR3. Looked up from germline, CDR1 is SGHTA and CDR2 is FQGNSA. Trimming shortened V by 5 bases and J by 2 bases, and 6 bases separated the two germline ends.

In regard to this clonotype: A read error may be the cause here, since a much bigger clone is one base away. J is TRBJ1-3 and V is TRBV6-2 or TRBV6-3; D might be TRBD1 (5 bases). This CDR3 has 16 residues. The V end lost 4 bases, the J end lost 4 bases, and 17 bases lay between the germline ends. The germline V gene has CDR1 MNHEY and CDR2 SVGEGT. This chain's CDR3 is CASSFSDRARGNTIYF. The CDR3 bases are TGTGCCAGCAGTTTCTCAGACAGAGCACGAGGAAACACCATATATTTT.

The chain joins TRBV5-1 to TRBJ2-7; 8 nucleotides agree with TRBD1. This CDR3 spans 17 amino acids. Germline V CDR1 and CDR2: SGHRS, YFSETQ. V was clipped by 4 bases and J by 0 bases; unmatched bases: 12. The CDR3 DNA reads as TGCGCCAGCAGCGCCCCGGGTCGGACAGGGAGCTCCTACGAGCAGTACGTC. It codes for CASSAPGRTGSSYEQYV.

This clonotype was recorded many times. The rearrangement joins TRBV19 to TRBJ1-1; D uncertain. Germline V gives CDR1 LNHDA, CDR2 SQIVND (reference sequence). The CDR3 runs 14 residues. V was cut by 5 bases and J by 0 bases, with 10 bases left in between. The DNA for the CDR3 is TGTGCCAGTAGTTTCTTGGGGATGAACACTGAAGCTTTCTTT. Protein product: CASSFLGMNTEAFF.

This clonotype has ten or more counts. The CDR3 protein is CASFQGQQSTDTQYF. CDR3 nucleotides: TGTGCCAGCTTCCAAGGCCAGCAATCCACAGATACGCAGTATTTT. This chain connects TRBV2 to TRBJ2-3; D ambiguous. The CDR3 covers 15 residues. Between the trimmed V and J ends, which lost 8 bases and 2 bases, there was a span of 17 bases. Germline-derived CDR1 and CDR2 are SNHLY and FYNNEI. The full variable domain, its missing parts supplied by reference TRBV2 and TRBJ2-3, is EPEVTQTPSHQVTQMGQEVILRCVPISNHLYFYWYRQILGQKVEFLVSFYNNEISEKSEIFDDQFSVERPDGSNFTLKIRSTKLEDSAMYFCASFQGQQSTDTQYFGPGTRLTVL.

V usage is TRBV11-2 and J usage is TRBJ2-2; D is perhaps TRBD2 (6 bases). This CDR3 is 13 amino acids long. V dropped 0 bases and J dropped 11 bases, with 10 bases sitting between them. Germline CDR1 and CDR2: SGHAT and FQNNGV. As DNA, the CDR3 is TGTGCCAGCAGCTTAGATCGCGGGAATGAGCTGTTTTTT. Translation gives CASSLDRGNELFF.

This clonotype showed up just once. The chain has TRBV12-3 or TRBV12-4 and TRBJ2-2; D perhaps matches TRBD1 (6 bases). This CDR3 has 16 amino acids. The V gene lost 3 bases and the J gene lost 5 bases, with 16 bases spanning the gap. The DNA of the CDR3 is TGTGCCAGCAGTTTCGACCTCGTGGGGGCTACCGGGGAGCTGTTTTTT. It codes for CASSFDLVGATGELFF.

This chain connects TRBV7-2 to TRBJ1-2; 8 nucleotides align to TRBD1. V shed 5 bases and J 2 bases; nucleotides not matched to a gene: 4. This CDR3 contains 14 residues. The germline V gene has CDR1 SGHTA and CDR2 FQGNSA. This CDR3 reads CASSNRQGNYGYTF. The CDR3 bases are TGTGCCAGCAGCAATAGACAGGGGAACTATGGCTACACCTTC.